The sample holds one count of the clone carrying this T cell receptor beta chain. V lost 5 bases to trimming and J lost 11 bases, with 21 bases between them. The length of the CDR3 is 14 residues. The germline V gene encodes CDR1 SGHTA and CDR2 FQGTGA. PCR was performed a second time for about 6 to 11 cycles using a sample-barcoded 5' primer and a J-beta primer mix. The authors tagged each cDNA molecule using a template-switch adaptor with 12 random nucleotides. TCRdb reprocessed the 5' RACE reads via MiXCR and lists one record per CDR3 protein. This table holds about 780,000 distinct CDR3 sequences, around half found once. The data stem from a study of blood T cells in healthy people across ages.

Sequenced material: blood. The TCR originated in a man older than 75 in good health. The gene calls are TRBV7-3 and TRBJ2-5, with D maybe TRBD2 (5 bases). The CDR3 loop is CASSQRSGLDEQYF. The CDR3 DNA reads TGTGCCAGCAGCCAAAGAAGCGGACTCGATGAGCAGTACTTC.